This TCR beta chain is from a study of blood T cell repertoires in COVID-19. Study-wide context: The United States, Italy and Spain supplied acute and convalescent COVID-19 samples. T cells, B-cell-depleted T cells, or PBMCs provided the cDNA or gDNA that served as material.

The trim removed 5 bases at V and 3 bases at J, leaving 9 bases unmatched. This CDR3 region has 17 residues. The germline CDR1 and CDR2 sequences are MNHEY and SMNVEV (reference sequence). As originally analysed: Nucleated cell number was recorded as an estimate derived from reference gene primer amplification. Libraries were prepared by immunoSEQ multiplex PCR; TCRdb keeps only in-frame clonotypes and omits some of them. V, J and clone size were drawn from that table, and D and trimming were deduced from the DNA. Of roughly 70,000 clones in the sample, roughly 90% are singletons; the top ten hold 2.5% to 3%. Seattle participants joined during active infection and were tracked over time.

This TCR was sampled from a man aged 50 to 60 with COVID-19, enrolled during active disease. The rearrangement joins TRBV27 to TRBJ2-7; 14 bases line up with TRBD2. Material: peripheral blood. This chain's CDR3 is CASSLKRLAGGLYEQYV. CDR3 in DNA: TGTGCCAGCAGTCTAAAAAGACTAGCGGGAGGGCTCTACGAGCAGTACGTC.